What follows are 17 T cell receptor beta chains derived from one specimen sequenced in a study of blood T cell repertoires in COVID-19. Some clones are missing from TCRdb's copy, which holds only in-frame ones; the method was immunoSEQ multiplex PCR. The table has 200,000 to 250,000 clones, around 88% seen once. Sequencing input: peripheral blood. The receptors derive from a woman in her twenties or thirties who had recovered from COVID-19.

V gene TRBV6-5 combines with J gene TRBJ2-1, with D perhaps TRBD2 (5 bases). Trimming took 7 bases from V and 3 from J, leaving 16 bases between them. Germline values: CDR1 MNHEY, CDR2 SVGAGI. This CDR3 has 15 residues. The CDR3 region is CASKALAGRYNEQFF. CDR3 DNA sequence: TGTGCCAGCAAGGCGCTAGCCGGTCGCTACAATGAGCAGTTCTTC.

The gene calls are TRBV10-3 and TRBJ2-2; 8 bases align to TRBD2. Germline trimming cut 4 bases from V and 1 base from J; bases unmatched to any gene: 5. This CDR3 region has 16 residues. Germline CDR1 is ENHRY and CDR2 is SYGVKD. The CDR3 region is CAISVSGGKNTGELFF. For the CDR3, the DNA is TGTGCCATCAGTGTATCGGGGGGGAAGAACACCGGGGAGCTGTTTTTT.

V and J are TRBV5-1 and TRBJ2-7; D is uncertain. The length of the CDR3 is 12 residues. Germline assignment: CDR1 SGHRS and CDR2 YFSETQ. Deletions cut 0 bases from V and 3 bases from J, with 4 bases between. CDR3 protein: CASSLGGYEQYF. CDR3 nucleotides: TGCGCCAGCAGCTTGGGAGGCTACGAGCAGTACTTC. The whole variable domain, filled in from reference TRBV5-1 and TRBJ2-7, reads KAGVTQTPRYLIKTRGQQVTLSCSPISGHRSVSWYQQTPGQGLQFLFEYFSETQRNKGNFPGRFSGRQFSNSRSEMNVSTLELGDSALYLCASSLGGYEQYFGPGTRLTVT.

This sequence joins TRBV27 and TRBJ2-3; 10 nucleotides line up with TRBD2. In germline, CDR1 is MNHEY, CDR2 SMNVEV (reference sequence). J gave up 9 bases and V 8 bases, and 5 bases lay outside the gene matches. This CDR3 has 12 residues. This chain's CDR3 is CASGQTSGTQYF. DNA of the CDR3: TGTGCCAGCGGTCAGACTAGCGGGACGCAGTATTTT.

This sequence joins TRBV9 and TRBJ2-5, with D perhaps matching TRBD2 (6 bases). The CDR3 sequence is 13 residues long. V lost 5 bases to trimming and J lost 1 base, with 9 bases between them. Germline-derived CDR1 and CDR2 are SGDLS and YYNGEE. CDR3 region: CASSIAVQETQYF. The CDR3 region has the DNA TGTGCCAGCAGTATAGCGGTCCAAGAGACCCAGTACTTC.

The chain is built from TRBV19 and TRBJ2-1, with D possibly matching TRBD1 (5 bases). Germline V gene sequence: CDR1 LNHDA, CDR2 SQIVND (reference sequence). The CDR3 extends over 15 amino acids. The V end was cut by 3 bases, the J end by 6 bases, with 15 bases between. The CDR3, as DNA: TGTGCCAGTAGTATGACACCTCTAGGGGTCAATGAGCAGTTCTTC. Its protein product is CASSMTPLGVNEQFF.

The chain combines TRBV5-1 with TRBJ2-1, with 7 bases aligning to TRBD2. Germline CDR1 reads SGHRS; CDR2 reads YFSETQ. The CDR3 contains 13 residues. Trimming took 5 bases from V and 3 from J; bases not matched to a gene: 2. The CDR3 sequence is CASSRGDYNEQFF. In DNA form, the CDR3 reads TGCGCCAGCAGTCGGGGGGACTACAATGAGCAGTTCTTC.

This sequence joins TRBV9 and TRBJ1-2; D gene ambiguous. This CDR3 has 13 amino acids. The V end was cut by 3 bases, the J end by 3 bases, with 9 bases between. From germline, CDR1 is SGDLS and CDR2 YYNGEE. In DNA, the CDR3 is TGTGCCAGCAGCGGCGGGCCGGACTATGGCTACACCTTC. Translation: CASSGGPDYGYTF.

This rearrangement joins TRBV19 to TRBJ1-4; D gene uncertain. Trimming removed 7 bases from V and 11 bases from J, with 11 bases in between. The CDR3 consists of 11 residues. From germline, CDR1 is LNHDA and CDR2 SQIVND (reference sequence). The CDR3 sequence: CASKEGWKLFF. CDR3 nucleotide sequence: TGTGCCAGTAAAGAGGGATGGAAACTGTTTTTT.

The CDR3, as DNA: TGTGCCAGTAGTATATTACGGGGGGACGGTACTAGCAATCAGCCCCAGCATTTT. It is translated as CASSILRGDGTSNQPQHF. J is TRBJ1-5 and V is TRBV19; TRBD1 might be the D (5 bases). The CDR3 is 18 amino acids. The germline V gene has CDR1 LNHDA and CDR2 SQIVND (reference sequence). Deletions cut 2 bases from V and 0 bases from J, with 17 bases between.

The genes are TRBV6-5 and TRBJ2-5; 10 bases are a match to TRBD1. The V and J ends lost 8 bases and 3 bases, in that order; junction bases with no gene match: 6. The CDR3 is 14 residues long. From germline, CDR1 is MNHEY and CDR2 SVGAGI. Here the CDR3 DNA reads TGTGCCAGCGCCGACAGGGGGCTTAAAGAGACCCAGTACTTC. Translation: CASADRGLKETQYF.

This chain connects TRBV5-1 to TRBJ1-1; tentatively, D is TRBD1 (5 bases). V lost 0 bases and J 11 bases, leaving 23 bases between the germline ends. The CDR3 is 16 residues long. Per germline, CDR1 SGHRS and CDR2 YFSETQ. The CDR3: CASSLAEQYQGKRAFF. CDR3 bases: TGCGCCAGCAGCTTGGCCGAGCAATATCAGGGCAAGAGGGCTTTCTTT.

This sequence joins TRBV7-9 and TRBJ2-5, with a tentative D call TRBD1 (6 bases). Germline V lookup: CDR1 SEHNR, CDR2 FQNEAQ (reference sequence). This CDR3 contains 16 residues. V lost 11 bases and J lost 2, with 24 bases in between. The CDR3 region has the DNA TGTGCCGCCTCAGGGGAGAAGGGCACAAATCAAGAGACCCAGTACTTC. It codes for CAASGEKGTNQETQYF.

The chain couples TRBV11-2 to TRBJ2-3; 8 bases align to TRBD2. Germline V gene data show CDR1 as SGHAT and CDR2 as FQNNGV. The V gene end was trimmed by 1 base and the J gene end by 6 bases; junction bases not matched to a gene: 6. The CDR3 covers 15 residues. CDR3 in DNA: TGTGCCAGCAGCTTAGTAGCGGGGTATTGGGATACGCAGTATTTT. It is translated as CASSLVAGYWDTQYF.

The chain recombines TRBV3-1 (or the pseudogene TRBV3-2) with TRBJ2-7; 13 nucleotides agree with TRBD2. The V and J ends lost 4 bases and 7 bases, in that order; junction bases with no gene match: 4. Germline values: CDR1 LGHDT, CDR2 YNNKEL (reference sequence). The CDR3 consists of 14 residues. The CDR3 here is CASSPGLAGKEQYF. CDR3 DNA sequence: TGTGCCAGCAGCCCGGGACTAGCGGGGAAAGAGCAGTACTTC.

The chain couples TRBV2 to TRBJ2-7, with 7 nucleotides matching TRBD2. CDR1 and CDR2 (germline): SNHLY, FYNNEI. V shed 3 bases and J 2 bases; nucleotides not matched to a gene: 13. The CDR3 runs 17 residues. The CDR3 nucleotides read TGTGCCAGCAGTGACGGGGAGGGGAAGGGGCCCACCTACGAGCAGTACTTC. It specifies CASSDGEGKGPTYEQYF.

The rearrangement uses TRBV4-2 and TRBJ2-5; 16 nucleotides line up with TRBD2. J gave up 5 bases and V 5 bases, and 2 bases lay outside the gene matches. The CDR3 sequence is 15 residues long. Germline V gives CDR1 LGHNA, CDR2 YNFKEQ. CDR3 amino acids: CASSGTSGGEETQYF. CDR3 DNA: TGTGCCAGCAGCGGGACTAGCGGGGGGGAGGAGACCCAGTACTTC.